This T cell receptor (beta chain) comes out of a study of Tregs in tolerant kidney transplant recipients. Whole-study results and caveats: Findings come from small patient numbers and require larger validation. Changing PCR primers prevented nucleotide comparison between some patients' samples.

The CDR3 totals 19 residues. The junction had 7 bases not matched to a gene; V was cut back by 2 bases and J by 0 bases. Germline V gene sequence: CDR1 ENHRY, CDR2 SYGVKD. Comment on this clone: Its antigen is undetermined.

Assay used: immunoSEQ multiplex PCR; TCRdb lists only in-frame clones, some missing. The sample lists about 73,000 clones, nearly 98% occurring once. The source is a human donor who received a combined kidney and bone marrow transplant. The sequenced sample was CD4+ T cells from blood, obtained before the transplant. This sequence joins TRBV10-3 and TRBJ2-1, with 13 bases fitting TRBD2. The CDR3 coding sequence is TGTGCCATCAGTGAGGGGACTAGCGGGAAACACACCTCCTACAATGAGCAGTTCTTC. Translated, it gives CAISEGTSGKHTSYNEQFF.